Below are 3 T cell receptor beta chains sequenced from a single sample in a study of cytomegalovirus exposure and HLA in healthy donors. The assay was immunoSEQ multiplex PCR, and TCRdb's table has in-frame clones only and misses some. The sample holds over 200,000 clones, around 90% seen once. Sequencing was performed on PBMCs. The receptor source for this set is a woman under 30 in good health and CMV-seropositive.

This clone has just one count. The V call is TRBV19, the J call TRBJ1-2; D is uncertain. Trimming shortened V by 1 base and J by 0 bases, and 9 bases separated the two germline ends. Germline V gene lookup returns CDR1 LNHDA and CDR2 SQIVND (reference sequence). This CDR3 is 15 amino acids long. In DNA, the CDR3 is TGTGCCAGTAGTATAGTTTCAGGCTCTAACTATGGCTACACCTTC. Protein: CASSIVSGSNYGYTF.

V usage is TRBV6-5 and J usage is TRBJ1-2; 10 bases match TRBD1. This CDR3 is 13 amino acids long. V lost 7 bases to trimming and J lost 5 bases; unmatched junction nucleotides: 4. In germline, CDR1 is MNHEY, CDR2 SVGAGI. CDR3 DNA sequence: TGTGCCAGCACTGGGACAGGGGATTATGGCTACACCTTC. It is translated as CASTGTGDYGYTF.

This chain links TRBV25-1 with TRBJ2-7; TRBD2 matches 7 bases. CDR1 and CDR2 (germline): MGHDK, SYGVNS. The length of the CDR3 is 17 residues. The junction had 11 bases not matched to a gene; V was cut back by 0 bases and J by 3 bases. This chain's CDR3 is CASSEYLGGRAVYEQYF. CDR3 nucleotide sequence: TGTGCCAGCAGTGAATATCTTGGAGGGAGGGCCGTCTACGAGCAGTACTTC.